A single sample gave rise to the 6 T cell receptor beta chains below, sequenced in a study of T cell responses to AZD1222 COVID-19 vaccine (dated by TCRdb to the early 2020s). Library preparation employed the immunoSEQ multiplex PCR assay. TCRdb carries this immuneACCESS record with in-frame sequences only. Its versions omit some clonotypes, under half of them owing to an unresolved V gene in the studies checked, with the rest unexplained. For this sample the table gives 150,000 to 200,000 clones, of which about 89% were detected only once. About 1.5% of the sample belongs to the ten largest clones. The intended sense of this specimen's time point label: baseline before first vaccination. This specimen consisted of peripheral blood, obtained on day 0 of AZD1222 vaccination. These receptor sequences come from an adult in good health.

This chain links TRBV28 with TRBJ2-3; 11 nucleotides match TRBD2. Per the germline V gene, CDR1 is MDHEN and CDR2 is SYDVKM. CDR3 length: 17 amino acids. After removal of 4 bases from V and 1 base from J, the junction contained 7 bases not matched to a gene. The chain's CDR3 is CASSSSTSGSGTDTQYF. CDR3 sequence (DNA): TGTGCCAGCAGTTCCTCTACTAGCGGGAGTGGCACAGATACGCAGTATTTT.

This clone was observed a few times. The chain couples TRBV15 to TRBJ1-1; D may be TRBD1 (6 bases). CDR1 and CDR2 from the germline V gene are LNHNV and YYDKDF (reference sequence). This CDR3 is 17 amino acids long. Trimming shortened V by 0 bases and J by 1 base, and 15 bases separated the two germline ends. The CDR3 region has the DNA TGTGCCACCAGCAGAGATTTTTTATTACAGGGGAACACTGAAGCTTTCTTT. Its protein product is CATSRDFLLQGNTEAFF. Variable domain in full (rest from reference TRBV15 and TRBJ1-1): DAMVIQNPRYQVTQFGKPVTLSCSQTLNHNVMYWYQQKSSQAPKLLFHYYDKDFNNEADTPDNFQSRRPNTSFCFLDIRSPGLGDTAMYLCATSRDFLLQGNTEAFFGQGTRLTVV.

The chain joins TRBV9 to TRBJ1-1; TRBD1 is a possible D gene (6 bases). The V gene's germline CDR1 is SGDLS and CDR2 YYNGEE. V dropped 4 bases and J dropped 1 base, with 11 bases sitting between them. This CDR3 is built from 14 residues. CDR3 residues: CASSLGGPNTEAFF. In DNA, the CDR3 is TGTGCCAGCAGCCTCGGGGGGCCGAACACTGAAGCTTTCTTT.

The rearrangement joins TRBV5-4 to TRBJ1-2; unclear D gene. The CDR3 contains 15 residues. From germline, CDR1 is SGHNT and CDR2 YYREEE (reference sequence). V lost 4 bases, J lost 8 bases, and 21 bases lay in between. CDR3 region: CASSLSGVKGEGYTF. The CDR3 coding sequence is TGTGCCAGCAGCCTTTCAGGCGTGAAGGGAGAGGGCTACACCTTC. The full variable domain, rest sourced from reference TRBV5-4 and TRBJ1-2, is ETGVTQSPTHLIKTRGQQVTLRCSSQSGHNTVSWYQQALGQGPQFIFQYYREEENGRGNFPPRFSGLQFPNYSSELNVNALELDDSALYLCASSLSGVKGEGYTFGSGTRLTVV.

J is TRBJ1-1 and V is TRBV28; D perhaps matches TRBD1 (6 bases). V shed 3 bases and J shed 3 bases, with 14 bases lying between them. CDR1 MDHEN and CDR2 SYDVKM come from the germline V gene. The CDR3 is made up of 15 amino acids. CDR3 in amino acids: CASSFFGGRDTEAFF. The CDR3 DNA reads TGTGCCAGCAGTTTCTTTGGGGGCCGGGACACTGAAGCTTTCTTT.

The J gene is TRBJ1-5, the V gene TRBV7-2; D gene unclear. Germline V lookup: CDR1 SGHTA, CDR2 FQGNSA. The V and J ends lost 1 base and 4 bases respectively, with 5 bases between them. The CDR3 spans 13 residues. CDR3 nucleotide sequence: TGTGCCAGCAGCTTAGAGCGGAATCAGCCCCAGCATTTT. Protein sequence: CASSLERNQPQHF.